The next 2 T cell receptor beta chains were all read from a single sample in a study of shared T cell receptors in the human thymus. Method: immunoSEQ multiplex PCR; TCRdb's copy keeps in-frame clones and lacks some. The sample has approximately 580,000 clones; roughly 74% are singletons. The same sample was also studied in work on human thymus T cells.

The sequencing input was thymocytes. These receptors all come from a boy in the first two years of life with a congenital heart defect.

The CDR3 loop is CASSLAGGLVGYNEQFF. CDR3 coding DNA: TGTGCCAGCAGCTTAGCGGGAGGGCTGGTCGGGTACAATGAGCAGTTCTTC. The chain employs TRBV27 and TRBJ2-1; TRBD2 aligns across 11 bases. CDR3 length: 17 amino acids. Germline CDR1 and CDR2: MNHEY and SMNVEV (reference sequence). The V gene end was trimmed by 6 bases and the J gene end by 4 bases; junction bases not matched to a gene: 11.

The chain combines TRBV13 with TRBJ1-2; no definite D call. V lost 5 bases and J 5 bases, leaving 12 bases between the germline ends. This CDR3 region has 13 residues. Germline V gene sequence: CDR1 PRHDT, CDR2 FYEKMQ (reference sequence). CDR3 sequence: CASSLPYFYGYTF. CDR3 DNA: TGTGCCAGCAGCCTACCTTATTTTTATGGCTACACCTTC.